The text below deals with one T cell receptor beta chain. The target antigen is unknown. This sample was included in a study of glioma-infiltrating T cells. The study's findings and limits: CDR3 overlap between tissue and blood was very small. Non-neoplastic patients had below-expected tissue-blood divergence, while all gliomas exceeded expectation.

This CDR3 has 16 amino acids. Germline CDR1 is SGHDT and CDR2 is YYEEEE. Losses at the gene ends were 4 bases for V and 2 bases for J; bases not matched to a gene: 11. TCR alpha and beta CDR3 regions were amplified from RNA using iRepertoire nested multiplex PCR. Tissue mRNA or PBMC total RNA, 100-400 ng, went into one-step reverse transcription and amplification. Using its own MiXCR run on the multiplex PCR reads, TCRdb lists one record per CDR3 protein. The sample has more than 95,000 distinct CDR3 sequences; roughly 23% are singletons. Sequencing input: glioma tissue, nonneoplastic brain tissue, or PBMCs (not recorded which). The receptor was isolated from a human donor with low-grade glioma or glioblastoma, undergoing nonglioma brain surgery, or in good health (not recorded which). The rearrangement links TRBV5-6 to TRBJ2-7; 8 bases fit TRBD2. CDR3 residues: CASSPMRTSGTYEQYF. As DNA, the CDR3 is TGTGCCAGCAGCCCCATGCGAACTAGCGGTACCTACGAGCAGTACTTC.